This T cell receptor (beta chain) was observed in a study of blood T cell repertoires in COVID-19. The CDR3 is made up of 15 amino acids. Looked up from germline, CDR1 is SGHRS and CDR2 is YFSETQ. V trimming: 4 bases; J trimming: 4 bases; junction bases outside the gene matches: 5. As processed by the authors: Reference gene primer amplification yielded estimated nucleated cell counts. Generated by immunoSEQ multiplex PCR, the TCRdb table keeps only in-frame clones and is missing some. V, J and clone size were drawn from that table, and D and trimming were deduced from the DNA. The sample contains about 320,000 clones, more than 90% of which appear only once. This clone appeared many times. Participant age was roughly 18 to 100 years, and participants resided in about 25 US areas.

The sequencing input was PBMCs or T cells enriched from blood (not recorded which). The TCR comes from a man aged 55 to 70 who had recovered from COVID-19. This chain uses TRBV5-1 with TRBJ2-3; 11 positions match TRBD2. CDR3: CASSTSGRVADTQYF. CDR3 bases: TGCGCCAGCAGCACTAGCGGGAGAGTGGCAGATACGCAGTATTTT. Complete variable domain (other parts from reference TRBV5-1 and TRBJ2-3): KAGVTQTPRYLIKTRGQQVTLSCSPISGHRSVSWYQQTPGQGLQFLFEYFSETQRNKGNFPGRFSGRQFSNSRSEMNVSTLELGDSALYLCASSTSGRVADTQYFGPGTRLTVL.